This passage covers 23 T cell receptor beta chains from one sample sequenced in a study of metastatic and nonmetastatic thyroid tumors. TCRdb ran MiXCR on the PCR reads. The sample has about 40,000 clones; around 10% are singletons. Each patient came to thyroid surgery without any prior treatment (of any kind). The sequenced material came from blood. The origin of the receptors is a female donor with papillary thyroid cancer or a benign thyroid nodule (not recorded which). Some clones in this sample may be carry-over from other donors' samples.

This clone was picked up one time. The chain is built from TRBV11-2 and TRBJ1-2; the D is unclear. Germline loops: CDR1 SGHAT, CDR2 FQNNGV. The CDR3 is 12 residues long. V shed 6 bases and J shed 4 bases, with 9 bases lying between them. This CDR3 reads CASSLFGYGYTF. The CDR3 bases are TGTGCCAGCAGTCTATTCGGCTATGGCTACACCTTC.

This clone was detected once. An end of the junction does not agree with germline; a read error may underlie this. The rearrangement joins TRBV24-1 to TRBJ1-2; weak D call: TRBD1 (6 bases). Germline CDR1 and CDR2: KGHDR and SFDVKD. This CDR3 region has 17 residues. CDR3 residues: CAGSGEASRPLGYCYTF. The CDR3 DNA reads TGTGCCGGCTCAGGGGAAGCCTCAAGGCCCTTAGGCTATTGCTACACCTTC.

The table lists this clone with many counts. CDR3 nucleotide sequence: TGTGCCAGCAGCTTAGAACGGAATCAGCCCCAGCATTTT. Residues: CASSLERNQPQHF. V is TRBV7-2 and J is TRBJ1-5; D unresolved. This CDR3 has 13 residues. CDR1 and CDR2 (germline): SGHTA, FQGNSA. The V end lost 1 base, the J end lost 4 bases, and 5 bases lay between the germline ends.

The table lists this clone with many counts. V and J are TRBV30 and TRBJ2-3; 7 positions agree with TRBD2. Trimming removed 2 bases from V and 0 bases from J; junction bases left unmatched: 5. The CDR3 spans 15 residues. CDR1 is GTSNPN and CDR2 is SVGIG in the germline V gene (reference sequence). This CDR3 reads CAWSRAGASTDTQYF. The DNA of the CDR3 is TGTGCCTGGAGTAGGGCGGGAGCGAGCACAGATACGCAGTATTTT.

This clone was seen more than once but under ten times. V is TRBV6-1 and J is TRBJ1-2; 7 bases are a match to TRBD1. CDR3 length: 14 amino acids. CDR1 is MNHNS, CDR2 SASEGT, per germline. The trim removed 3 bases at V and 4 bases at J, leaving 5 bases unmatched. The CDR3 nucleotides are TGTGCCAGCAGTGAGGGGCAGGGGGTCTATGGCTACACCTTC. This encodes CASSEGQGVYGYTF.

This clone was recorded many times. The chain employs TRBV7-2 and TRBJ2-7; TRBD1 aligns across 7 bases. Germline trimming cut 9 bases from V and 6 bases from J; bases unmatched to any gene: 8. Germline CDR1 SGHTA, CDR2 FQGNSA. The CDR3 has 12 residues. Here the CDR3 reads CASRQGQAEQYF. The CDR3, as DNA: TGTGCCAGTAGACAGGGTCAGGCCGAGCAGTACTTC.

In this sample, this clone turned up many times. CDR3 coding DNA: TGTGCCAGCAGTTACAGGACAGAAGAGACCCAGTACTTC. Encoded protein: CASSYRTEETQYF. This chain connects TRBV6-5 to TRBJ2-5, with D possibly TRBD1 on 6 matching bases. The CDR3 sequence is 13 residues long. Germline loops: CDR1 MNHEY, CDR2 SVGAGI. Trimming shortened V by 2 bases and J by 3 bases, and 7 bases separated the two germline ends.

This clone was seen many times. The genes are TRBV12-3 or TRBV12-4 and TRBJ2-5, with D possibly matching TRBD1 (6 bases). V was pared by 6 bases and J by 5 bases, with 10 bases between. This CDR3 has 12 amino acids. CDR3 loop: CASRFTGETQYF. CDR3 bases: TGTGCCAGCAGATTCACAGGGGAGACCCAGTACTTC.

The CDR3 DNA is TGTGCCAGCAGCTCTCGCGATAGCGGGATGCAAGAGACCCAGTACTTC. It is translated as CASSSRDSGMQETQYF. The V gene is TRBV7-9, the J gene TRBJ2-5; 8 positions match TRBD2. The ends lost 4 bases at V and 2 bases at J; junction bases unmatched: 9. Germline V CDR1 and CDR2: SEHNR, FQNEAQ (reference sequence). CDR3 length: 16 residues.

This chain joins TRBV7-9 and TRBJ1-2; D remains ambiguous. The ends were cut back, 6 bases at V and 6 bases at J, with 20 bases in the middle. The CDR3 length is 15 residues. Germline CDR1 reads SEHNR; CDR2 reads FQNEAQ (reference sequence). The CDR3 DNA reads as TGTGCCAGCAGTTTTCAAGGGCGTCTTGAAGATGGCTACACCTTC. Protein product: CASSFQGRLEDGYTF.

The chain joins TRBV12-3 or TRBV12-4 to TRBJ2-5; D might be TRBD2 (5 bases). V dropped 4 bases and J dropped 2 bases, with 11 bases sitting between them. CDR3 length equals 14 residues. The DNA for the CDR3 is TGTGCCAGCAGTTACCGCGGGTGTCAAGAGACCCAGTACTTC. Protein sequence: CASSYRGCQETQYF.

The sample holds many counts of this clone. The rearrangement joins TRBV5-1 to TRBJ2-7; 9 nucleotides line up with TRBD2. Germline values: CDR1 SGHRS, CDR2 YFSETQ. This CDR3 is built from 16 residues. V shed 0 bases and J 3 bases; nucleotides not matched to a gene: 7. The CDR3 loop is CASSLDVAGANYEQYF. CDR3 coding DNA: TGCGCCAGCAGCTTGGATGTAGCGGGAGCGAACTACGAGCAGTACTTC.

This clone was recorded at least ten times. The chain links TRBV7-2 to TRBJ2-7, with 11 nucleotides matching TRBD1. CDR1 SGHTA and CDR2 FQGNSA come from the germline V gene. The ends lost 5 bases at V and 2 bases at J; junction bases unmatched: 5. There are 15 residues in the CDR3. This CDR3 is CASSPGGQGAYEQYF. CDR3 bases: TGTGCCAGCAGCCCGGGGGGACAGGGGGCCTACGAGCAGTACTTC.

This clone occurred many times. The CDR3 DNA reads as TGTGCCAGCAGCCAACAAGGACAGCTCGGGGCAGATACGCAGTATTTT. It encodes CASSQQGQLGADTQYF. V and J are TRBV4-2 and TRBJ2-3, with D perhaps matching TRBD1 (6 bases). The V gene's germline CDR1 is LGHNA and CDR2 YNFKEQ. Between the trimmed V and J ends, which lost 2 bases and 4 bases, there was a span of 16 bases. The CDR3 totals 16 residues.

At least ten counts were recorded for this clone. The rearrangement links TRBV2 to TRBJ2-2, with no clear D. Trimming took 5 bases from V and 5 from J, leaving 9 bases between them. Germline lookup yields CDR1 SNHLY and CDR2 FYNNEI. This CDR3 spans 13 amino acids. The CDR3 sequence is CASSLSATGELFF. CDR3 sequence (DNA): TGTGCCAGCAGTCTTAGTGCGACCGGGGAGCTGTTTTTT.

Regarding this clone: Since a much larger clone is just one base distant, this may be a read error. The rearrangement joins TRBV7-9 to TRBJ2-7, with TRBD1 identical over 11 bases. This CDR3 has 15 amino acids. V trimming: 7 bases; J trimming: 5 bases; junction bases outside the gene matches: 10. CDR1 and CDR2 from the germline V gene are SEHNR and FQNEAQ (reference sequence). The CDR3 bases are TGTGCCAGCATCCAACCCCGGGACAGGGGGAACGAGCAGTACTTC. The encoded protein is CASIQPRDRGNEQYF. Full variable domain (missing parts from reference TRBV7-9 and TRBJ2-7): DTGVSQNPRHKITKRGQNVTFRCDPISEHNRLYWYRQTLGQGPEFLTYFQNEAQLEKSRLLSDRFSAERPKGSFSTLEIQRTEQGDSAMYLCASIQPRDRGNEQYFGPGTRLTVT.

The chain has TRBV12-3 or TRBV12-4 and TRBJ2-1; D is undetermined. The CDR3 is 12 residues long. V dropped 7 bases and J dropped 6 bases, with 10 bases sitting between them. The DNA for the CDR3 is TGTGCCAGCATCGACGGACGCAATGAGCAGTTCTTC. It encodes CASIDGRNEQFF.

This clone was counted a few times. Being one base from a much bigger clone, this may be a read error. At the DNA level, this CDR3 is encoded by other sequences in the same sample as well. The chain links TRBV6-1 to TRBJ2-7; D possibly corresponds to TRBD1 (5 bases). CDR1 and CDR2 (germline): MNHNS, SASEGT. Trimming removed 7 bases from V and 6 bases from J, with 13 bases in between. CDR3 length: 12 residues. The CDR3 bases are TGTGCCAGCACCAACGGTGGGGCCGAGCAGTACTTC. This encodes CASTNGGAEQYF.

This clone was recorded a few times. This may be a read error, as it is one base from a much larger clone. The chain has TRBV20-1 and TRBJ2-3; weak D call: TRBD1 (5 bases). The J call is uncertain, as TRBJ1-5 better fits the DNA end. Germline V CDR1 and CDR2: DFQATT, SNEGSKA (reference sequence). The CDR3 totals 12 residues. CDR3 sequence reads: CSATSRGNTQHF. The CDR3 DNA follows: TGCAGTGCTACCTCTCGGGGGAATACGCAGCATTTT.

This clone was detected ten times or more. The chain couples TRBV6-5 to TRBJ1-2; D uncertain. V lost 2 bases and J lost 0, with 10 bases in between. The CDR3 spans 15 residues. Per the germline V gene, CDR1 is MNHEY and CDR2 is SVGAGI. CDR3 coding DNA: TGTGCCAGCAGTTACACGGCGGCGTCTAACTATGGCTACACCTTC. Protein product: CASSYTAASNYGYTF.

This clone was detected only a few times. The CDR3 does not close with the conserved phenylalanine or tryptophan, likely indicating a read error. The genes are TRBV6-1 and TRBJ2-2, with D perhaps given as TRBD1 or TRBD2 (6 bases each). The CDR3 contains 14 residues. V was clipped by 7 bases and J by 7 bases, with 16 bases between them. CDR1 is MNHNS, CDR2 SASEGT, per germline. CDR3 sequence: CASKCVGGGGELFL. The DNA for the CDR3 is TGTGCCAGCAAGTGTGTGGGGGGCGGCGGGGAGCTGTTTCTT.

In regard to this clone: The sample has other DNA sequences that encode this CDR3 too. The chain recombines TRBV7-2 with TRBJ2-7; D gene unclear. Germline V gene lookup returns CDR1 SGHTA and CDR2 FQGNSA. The ends were cut back, 3 bases at V and 7 bases at J, with 16 bases in the middle. The CDR3 consists of 14 residues. In DNA form, the CDR3 reads TGTGCCAGCAGCTTGGGAAGGGAACTCGGAGAGCAGTACTTC. Amino acids: CASSLGRELGEQYF.

This clone appeared a few times. Since a much larger clone is just one base distant, this may be a read error. The rearrangement joins TRBV14 to TRBJ1-1, with D unclear. The germline gives CDR1 SGHDN, CDR2 FVKESK. The CDR3 runs 11 residues. CDR3 sequence (DNA): TGTGCCAACAGCCAAGCACCTGAAGCTTTCTTT. Amino acids: CANSQAPEAFF.